Listed here are 12 T cell receptor beta chains from one sample, sequenced in a study of immune heterogeneity within non-small cell lung tumors. The template consisted of bulk tumor genomic DNA, with around 600 ng used per sample. Surgical sampling yielded several biopsies per primary tumor (spaced far apart). These patients got curative surgery after being newly diagnosed with untreated non-small cell lung cancer. Amplification of TCR beta CDR3 was performed by multiplex PCR with 32 V and 13 J primers. A single record per CDR3 protein comes from TCRdb applying MiXCR to the multiplex PCR reads. The table shows some 15,000 distinct CDR3 sequences, with 30% to 35% occurring only once. Sequencing was performed on lung tumor tissue. The receptors stem from a woman aged 45-59 years with non-small cell lung cancer.

In regard to this clonotype: A much larger clone lies one base from this, so it may be a read error. The chain has TRBV25-1 and TRBJ2-7; TRBD1 is a possible D gene (6 bases). The CDR3 loop spans 12 amino acids. From germline, CDR1 is MGHDK and CDR2 SYGVNS. CDR3 bases: TGTGCCACCAGTGACAGGTTCGGCGAGCAGTACTTC. Amino acids: CATSDRFGEQYF.

This clonotype was recorded at least ten times. The V and J genes are TRBV6-1 and TRBJ2-7, with D uncertain. From germline, CDR1 is MNHNS and CDR2 SASEGT. Trimming shortened V by 6 bases and J by 3 bases, and 9 bases separated the two germline ends. The CDR3 totals 12 residues. The CDR3 region has the DNA TGTGCCAGCAGCGACGACAACTACGAGCAGTACTTC. It codes for CASSDDNYEQYF.

Within the sample, this clonotype is medium-sized. V is TRBV15 and J is TRBJ1-2; 8 nucleotides agree with TRBD1. The CDR3 spans 15 residues. Losses at the gene ends were 7 bases for V and 4 bases for J; bases not matched to a gene: 11. Germline lookup yields CDR1 LNHNV and CDR2 YYDKDF (reference sequence). The CDR3 DNA reads TGTGCCACCACCCAGACAGGGGCCCTCAGCTATGGCTACACCTTC. Translated: CATTQTGALSYGYTF.

This clonotype was seen ten or more times. V and J are TRBV12-3 or TRBV12-4 and TRBJ1-1, with TRBD1 as a possible D gene (5 bases). CDR3 length equals 13 residues. The V and J ends lost 11 bases and 3 bases respectively, with 16 bases between them. As DNA, the CDR3 is TGTGCCTCAGCAAGGGACGGCTACACTGAAGCTTTCTTT. Translation: CASARDGYTEAFF.

This clonotype counts as medium-sized. This chain joins TRBV24-1 and TRBJ1-2, with TRBD1 identical over 8 bases. Germline V CDR1 and CDR2: KGHDR, SFDVKD. The CDR3 covers 16 residues. V lost 7 bases and J lost 4; bases outside the gene matches: 13. The CDR3: CATRNKRTGQVYGYTF. The CDR3 DNA reads TGTGCCACCAGAAATAAAAGGACGGGACAGGTCTATGGCTACACCTTC.

Concerning this clonotype itself: A read error may explain this, as a much larger clone is one base away. This chain links TRBV6-1 with TRBJ1-2, with unresolved D. Germline-derived CDR1 and CDR2 are MNHNS and SASEGT. The CDR3 extends over 11 amino acids. V was clipped by 5 bases and J by 7 bases, with 8 bases between them. The CDR3 loop is CASSHGSGYTF. The DNA for the CDR3 is TGTGCCAGCAGTCATGGGAGTGGCTACACCTTC.

This clonotype showed up just a few times. The chain carries TRBV19 and TRBJ1-5; a possible D gene is TRBD1 (5 bases). The CDR3 has 14 amino acids. Germline values: CDR1 LNHDA, CDR2 SQIVND (reference sequence). V dropped 5 bases and J dropped 4 bases, with 12 bases sitting between them. DNA for the CDR3: TGTGCCAGTAGTCGCGGACAAGATAATCAGCCCCAGCATTTT. It is translated as CASSRGQDNQPQHF.

In its sample, this clonotype is medium-sized. The V and J genes are TRBV13 and TRBJ1-1, with D perhaps matching TRBD1 (5 bases). Germline CDR1 reads PRHDT; CDR2 reads FYEKMQ (reference sequence). Trimming removed 3 bases at V and 1 base at J, with 18 bases between. The CDR3 contains 17 residues. The chain's CDR3 is CASSFDASGAGNTEAFF. The CDR3 bases are TGTGCCAGCAGCTTCGACGCATCTGGGGCGGGGAACACTGAAGCTTTCTTT.

Written as DNA, the CDR3 is TGTGCCAGCAGCCCCGGACAGGGGATACCTAATGAAAAACTGTTTTTT. Its translation is CASSPGQGIPNEKLFF. This chain links TRBV7-9 with TRBJ1-4, with 9 bases lining up with TRBD1. Unmatched junction bases numbered 7, after V lost 5 bases and J lost 3 bases. The CDR3 length is 16 residues. The germline V gene has CDR1 SEHNR and CDR2 FQNEAQ (reference sequence).

This clonotype is medium-sized by share. The rearrangement uses TRBV28 and TRBJ2-3, with TRBD2 identical over 7 bases. The germline gives CDR1 MDHEN, CDR2 SYDVKM. The ends lost 5 bases at V and 3 bases at J; junction bases unmatched: 11. The CDR3 extends over 16 amino acids. The CDR3 here is CASSGLEWITTDTQYF. DNA of the CDR3: TGTGCCAGCAGTGGACTAGAATGGATCACGACAGATACGCAGTATTTT.

This clonotype was counted a few times. Possible read error: a much larger clone is one base away. The chain uses TRBV20-1 and TRBJ2-1, with 7 bases lining up with TRBD1. The DNA end favors TRBJ2-5, so the J call may be wrong. Germline CDR1 and CDR2: DFQATT and SNEGSKA (reference sequence). The CDR3 loop spans 14 amino acids. CDR3 DNA sequence: TGCATTGGTTCGCCGGGACAGTACCAAGAGACCCAGTACTTC. Its protein is CIGSPGQYQETQYF.

This clonotype showed up many times. The rearrangement uses TRBV5-1 and TRBJ1-2; the match to TRBD1 covers 7 bases. The V gene end was trimmed by 4 bases and the J gene end by 3 bases; junction bases not matched to a gene: 6. Germline V gives CDR1 SGHRS, CDR2 YFSETQ. The CDR3 is 14 amino acids. The DNA of the CDR3 is TGCGCCAGCAGCACCCGACAGGGTGACTATGGCTACACCTTC. Translation: CASSTRQGDYGYTF.